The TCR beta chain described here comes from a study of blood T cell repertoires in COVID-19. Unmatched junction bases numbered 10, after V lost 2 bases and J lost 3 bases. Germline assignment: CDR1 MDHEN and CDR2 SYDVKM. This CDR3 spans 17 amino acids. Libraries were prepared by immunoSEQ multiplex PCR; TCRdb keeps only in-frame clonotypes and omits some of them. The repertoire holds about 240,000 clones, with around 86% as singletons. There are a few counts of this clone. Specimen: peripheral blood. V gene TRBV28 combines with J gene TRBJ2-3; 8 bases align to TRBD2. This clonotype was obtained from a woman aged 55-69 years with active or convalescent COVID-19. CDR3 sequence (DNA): TGTGCCAGCAGTTTAGGGTTCGGGGGGGTTCAAACAGATACGCAGTATTTT. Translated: CASSLGFGGVQTDTQYF.